The present entry profiles one TCR beta chain with its context. The sample comes from a study of T cell responses to AZD1222 COVID-19 vaccine. CDR3 length equals 16 residues. V was clipped by 3 bases and J by 1 base, with 15 bases between them. In germline, CDR1 is SEHNR, CDR2 FQNEAQ (reference sequence). Clones were read by immunoSEQ multiplex PCR, and TCRdb kept only the in-frame ones, dropping some. The table has 120,000 to 150,000 clones, about 93% seen once. The TCR comes from an adult in good health. The sequencing used peripheral blood, collected on day 0 of MenACWY control vaccination. The genes are TRBV7-9 and TRBJ1-1; D not resolved. DNA of the CDR3: TGTGCCAGCAGCTTCCCAATCCGGACGGGGAACACTGAAGCTTTCTTT. It is translated as CASSFPIRTGNTEAFF.